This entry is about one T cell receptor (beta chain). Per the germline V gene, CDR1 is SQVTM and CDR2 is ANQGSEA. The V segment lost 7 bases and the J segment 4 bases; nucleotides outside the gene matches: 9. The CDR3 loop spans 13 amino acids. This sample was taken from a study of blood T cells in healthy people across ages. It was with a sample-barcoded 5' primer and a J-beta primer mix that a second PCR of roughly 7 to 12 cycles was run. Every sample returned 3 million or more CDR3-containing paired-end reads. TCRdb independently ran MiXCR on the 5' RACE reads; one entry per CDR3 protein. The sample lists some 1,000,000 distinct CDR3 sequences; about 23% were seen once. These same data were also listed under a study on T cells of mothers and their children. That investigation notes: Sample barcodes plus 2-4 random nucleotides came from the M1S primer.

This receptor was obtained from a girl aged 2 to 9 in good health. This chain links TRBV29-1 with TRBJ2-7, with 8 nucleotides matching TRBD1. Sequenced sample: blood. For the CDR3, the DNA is TGCAGCGCAGGCGGCAGGGGGCCGTACGAGCAGTACTTC. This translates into CSAGGRGPYEQYF.